The source of this T cell receptor beta chain is a study of blood T cell repertoires in COVID-19. The assay was immunoSEQ multiplex PCR, and TCRdb's table has in-frame clones only and misses some. This sample has about 240,000 clones; roughly 80% occur once, and the top ten carry less than 3.5%. The sample taken for sequencing was peripheral blood. The TCR originated in a woman aged 18-29 years with acute or convalescent COVID-19.

CDR3 amino acids: CASSQGGTYEQYF. The CDR3 nucleotides are TGTGCCAGCAGCCAGGGCGGGACCTACGAGCAGTACTTC. The gene calls are TRBV28 and TRBJ2-7; tentative D call: TRBD2 (6 bases). This CDR3 is built from 13 residues. The germline V gene has CDR1 MDHEN and CDR2 SYDVKM. With 6 bases removed from V and 2 bases from J, the gap between germline ends came to 11 bases. Full variable domain (remainder filled in from reference TRBV28 and TRBJ2-7): DVKVTQSSRYLVKRTGEKVFLECVQDMDHENMFWYRQDPGLGLRLIYFSYDVKMKEKGDIPEGYSVSREKKERFSLILESASTNQTSMYLCASSQGGTYEQYFGPGTRLTVT.